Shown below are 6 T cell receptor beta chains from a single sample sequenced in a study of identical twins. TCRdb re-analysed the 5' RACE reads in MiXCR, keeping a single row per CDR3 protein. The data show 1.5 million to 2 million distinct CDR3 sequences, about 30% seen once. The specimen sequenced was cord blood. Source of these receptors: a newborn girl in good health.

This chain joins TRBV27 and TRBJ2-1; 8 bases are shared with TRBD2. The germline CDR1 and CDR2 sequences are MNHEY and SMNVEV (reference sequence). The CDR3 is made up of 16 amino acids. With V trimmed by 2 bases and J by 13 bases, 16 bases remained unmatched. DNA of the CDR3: TGTGCCAGCAGTTTACGGGAGGGCCTCATCAAAGAGACCCAGTTCTTC. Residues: CASSLREGLIKETQFF.

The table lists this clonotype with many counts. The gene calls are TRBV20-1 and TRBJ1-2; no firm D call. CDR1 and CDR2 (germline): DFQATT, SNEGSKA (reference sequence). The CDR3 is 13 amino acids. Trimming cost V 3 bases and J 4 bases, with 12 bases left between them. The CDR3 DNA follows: TGCAGTGCTAGCATCCATCAAGGCTATGGCTACACCTTC. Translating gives CSASIHQGYGYTF.

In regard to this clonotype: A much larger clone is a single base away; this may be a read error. For the CDR3, the DNA is TGTGGCAGCAGCGCCAACAGGGGAGGCTACACCTTC. Encoded protein: CGSSANRGGYTF. This rearrangement joins TRBV11-1 to TRBJ1-2; TRBD1 aligns across 7 bases. The CDR3 totals 12 residues. Germline V gene data show CDR1 as SGHAT and CDR2 as FQDESV (reference sequence).

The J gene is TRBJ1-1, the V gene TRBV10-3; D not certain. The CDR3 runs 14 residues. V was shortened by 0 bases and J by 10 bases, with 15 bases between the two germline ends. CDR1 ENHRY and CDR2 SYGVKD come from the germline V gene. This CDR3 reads CAISESDTPVGAFF. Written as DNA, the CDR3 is TGTGCCATCAGTGAGTCAGACACCCCAGTCGGAGCTTTCTTT.

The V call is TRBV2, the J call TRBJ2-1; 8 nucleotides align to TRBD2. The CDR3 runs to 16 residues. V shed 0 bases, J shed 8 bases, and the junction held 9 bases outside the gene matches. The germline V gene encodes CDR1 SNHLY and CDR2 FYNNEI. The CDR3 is CASSEAFGRAMYEQFF. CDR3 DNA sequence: TGTGCCAGCAGTGAAGCGTTCGGGAGGGCCATGTATGAGCAGTTCTTC. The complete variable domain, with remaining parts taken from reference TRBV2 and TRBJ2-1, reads EPEVTQTPSHQVTQMGQEVILRCVPISNHLYFYWYRQILGQKVEFLVSFYNNEISEKSEIFDDQFSVERPDGSNFTLKIRSTKLEDSAMYFCASSEAFGRAMYEQFFGPGTRLTVL.

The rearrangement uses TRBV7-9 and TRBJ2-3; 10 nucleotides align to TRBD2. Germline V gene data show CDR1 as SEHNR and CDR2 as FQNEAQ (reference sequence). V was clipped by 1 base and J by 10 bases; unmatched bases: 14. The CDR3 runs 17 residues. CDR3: CASSLGLSSGGGSPQYF. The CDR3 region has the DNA TGTGCCAGCAGCTTAGGGTTATCTAGCGGGGGAGGTAGTCCGCAGTATTTT.